Each of the 7 T cell receptor beta chains below was sequenced from the same sample in a study of blood T cell repertoires in COVID-19 (dated by TCRdb to the early 2020s). The library was made by the immunoSEQ multiplex PCR assay. TCRdb limited this immuneACCESS table to in-frame rearrangements with V and J called. A share of clones is missing; checked studies link under half to unresolved V genes, and the rest is unexplained. For this sample there are roughly 50,000 clones; roughly 87% appear just once. The ten largest clonotypes hold roughly 15% of the sample. Sequenced material: peripheral blood. These receptors were obtained from a human donor with active COVID-19. The donor label of this sample is uncertain.

The chain carries TRBV9 and TRBJ1-6; TRBD1 might be the D (6 bases). V gave up 4 bases and J gave up 12 bases, with 14 bases separating them. This CDR3 has 13 residues. CDR1 is SGDLS and CDR2 is YYNGEE in the germline V gene. CDR3 sequence reads: CASSSAQGLPLHF. CDR3 nucleotides: TGTGCCAGCAGCTCCGCACAGGGATTACCCCTCCACTTT.

This clone appeared a few times. The genes are TRBV6-6 and TRBJ2-7; a weak D match, TRBD1 (6 bases). CDR1 is MNHNY and CDR2 is SVGAGI in the germline V gene (reference sequence). The CDR3 runs to 14 residues. Between the trimmed V and J ends, which lost 4 bases and 6 bases, there was a span of 16 bases. CDR3 amino acids: CASSSPGHYVEQYF. The CDR3 region has the DNA TGTGCCAGCAGTTCCCCGGGACATTACGTCGAGCAGTACTTC.

The rearrangement uses TRBV5-4 and TRBJ2-5; TRBD2 agrees at 8 bases. The CDR3 has 15 residues. CDR1 and CDR2 (germline): SGHNT, YYREEE (reference sequence). V shed 0 bases, J shed 4 bases, and the junction held 5 bases outside the gene matches. CDR3 nucleotides: TGTGCCAGCAGCTTGGAAGCGGGGGCCGGAGAGACCCAGTACTTC. This encodes CASSLEAGAGETQYF.

The chain recombines TRBV4-2 with TRBJ2-2; a weak D match, TRBD2 (5 bases). The germline gives CDR1 LGHNA, CDR2 YNFKEQ. Trimming stripped 6 bases from V and 0 bases from J, with 8 bases between. The length of the CDR3 is 14 residues. In DNA, the CDR3 is TGTGCCAGCAGACGCGGGCCGAACACCGGGGAGCTGTTTTTT. Its protein product is CASRRGPNTGELFF.

The chain carries TRBV3-1 (or the pseudogene TRBV3-2) and TRBJ2-3; D is undetermined. The germline CDR1 and CDR2 sequences are LGHDT and YNNKEL (reference sequence). CDR3 length: 12 residues. Trimming cost V 1 base and J 10 bases, with 9 bases left between them. CDR3 DNA: TGTGCCAGCAGCCAAGCGGGTGGAGCGCAGTATTTT. Amino acid sequence: CASSQAGGAQYF.

The chain has TRBV4-3 and TRBJ2-7; 10 bases map to TRBD1. The V and J ends lost 1 base and 0 bases, in that order; junction bases with no gene match: 9. The CDR3 runs 18 residues. Germline CDR1 reads LGHNA; CDR2 reads YSLEER. The CDR3 DNA reads TGCGCCAGCAGCCAAGGGACAGGGGGGATCATGAGCTCCTACGAGCAGTACTTC. As protein: CASSQGTGGIMSSYEQYF.

This sequence joins TRBV2 and TRBJ1-2; D is unresolved. Deletions cut 3 bases from V and 7 bases from J, with 18 bases between. This CDR3 is built from 15 residues. Germline V gene data show CDR1 as SNHLY and CDR2 as FYNNEI. CDR3 protein: CASSDRGLKVGGYTF. CDR3 nucleotide sequence: TGTGCCAGCAGTGATAGAGGTTTGAAGGTTGGTGGCTACACCTTC.